Listed below are T cell receptor beta chains from one sample, sequenced in a study of CD8+CD57+ T cells in acquired aplastic anemia. TCRdb reprocessed the reads via MiXCR and lists one record per CDR3 protein. The repertoire includes under 200,000 distinct CDR3 sequences, around 47% of them detected once, and 3.2% sits in the top ten. The sample taken for sequencing was sorted CD4+, CD8+, or CD8+CD57+ T cells (not recorded which) from PBMCs. The receptors derive from a human donor with aplastic anemia. CDR3s leave out the opening cysteine and the closing phenylalanine or tryptophan.

TRBV25-1,13,TRBJ2-5,ASSTGQGERETQY
TRBV5-8,11,TRBJ1-2,ASSRQGGYGYT
TRBV7-2,14,TRBJ1-6,ASSLRQSSYNSPLH
TRBV10-3,10,TRBJ2-5,AISSTQETQY
TRBV6-1,14,TRBJ1-2,ASRLRVWDIVDGYT
TRBV12-3/TRBV12-4,13,TRBJ1-2,ASSPSVGRSLGYT
TRBV2,12,TRBJ1-2,ASSESSTPYGYT
TRBV7-9,10,TRBJ1-2,ASSFEGAGYT
TRBV5-4,10,TRBJ1-6,ASSLKDSPLH
TRBV29-1,13,TRBJ2-7,SVGDTGAGSYEQY
TRBV5-1,14,TRBJ1-2,ASSSQTGTNNYGYT
TRBV5-1,13,TRBJ2-2,ASSLVAGGAGELF
TRBV19,12,TRBJ1-5,ASSLGQGDQPQH